The rows below give T cell receptor beta chains drawn from one sample of a study of blood T cell repertoires in COVID-19. Sequenced by immunoSEQ multiplex PCR; TCRdb stores in-frame clones only, minus some. The sample holds over 300,000 clones; approximately 90% are singletons and the top ten take about 0.89%. Sequencing was performed on PBMCs or T cells enriched from blood (not recorded which). The source is a woman younger than 45 with acute COVID-19. CDR3s include the opening cysteine and the closing phenylalanine or tryptophan. The D gene is left open where the match is weak. Clone sizes are given selectively: once, few, many, or a class where the clone is expanded.

size | J | V | D | CDR3 | DNA
. | TRBJ2-7 | TRBV7-9 | TRBD1 | CASSSDRVMAYEQYF | TGTGCCAGCAGCTCGGACAGGGTAATGGCCTACGAGCAGTACTTC
. | TRBJ1-2 | TRBV9 | . | CASSTDSSYGYTF | TGTGCCAGCAGCACGGACAGCTCCTATGGCTACACCTTC
few | TRBJ1-1 | TRBV4-3 | TRBD1 | CASSPGQSNTEAFF | TGCGCCAGCAGTCCGGGACAGTCGAACACTGAAGCTTTCTTT
. | TRBJ2-3 | TRBV5-1 | . | CASSPGLISGTQYF | TGCGCCAGCAGCCCGGGACTGATAAGTGGAACGCAGTATTTT
. | TRBJ2-1 | TRBV2 | . | CASSGETASYNEQFF | TGTGCCAGCAGTGGCGAGACAGCTTCCTACAATGAGCAGTTCTTC
. | TRBJ2-1 | TRBV19 | TRBD2 | CASSLNPGTSGGPSSYNEQFF | TGTGCCAGTAGTCTCAACCCCGGGACTAGCGGGGGCCCAAGCTCCTACAATGAGCAGTTCTTC
once | TRBJ2-7 | TRBV7-9 | . | CASSLGTVGEQYF | TGTGCCAGCAGCTTAGGAACAGTGGGCGAGCAGTACTTC
. | TRBJ2-7 | TRBV2 | . | CASRPNRDEQYF | TGTGCCAGCAGGCCGAACAGGGACGAGCAGTACTTC
. | TRBJ2-5 | TRBV10-2 | . | CASKSTSSVETQYF | TGCGCCAGCAAGTCCACCTCTAGTGTAGAGACCCAGTACTTC
. | TRBJ2-7 | TRBV6-1 | TRBD2 | CASSEYGLAGGYEQYF | TGTGCCAGCAGTGAATACGGACTAGCGGGGGGATACGAGCAGTACTTC
. | TRBJ1-4 | TRBV5-1 | . | CASSLGSPANEKLFF | TGCGCCAGCAGCTTGGGTTCGCCGGCTAATGAAAAACTGTTTTTT
. | TRBJ1-1 | TRBV19 | . | CASSGRGSNTEAFF | TGTGCCAGTAGTGGGAGAGGATCGAACACTGAAGCTTTCTTT
. | TRBJ2-3 | TRBV7-9 | TRBD2 | CASSSGTSGGETQYF | TGTGCCAGCAGCTCGGGGACTAGCGGGGGAGAGACGCAGTATTTT
. | TRBJ2-7 | TRBV27 | . | CASREGDYEQYF | TGTGCCAGTAGGGAGGGGGACTACGAGCAGTACTTC
. | TRBJ1-1 | TRBV5-6 | . | CASSFQGLDTEAFF | TGTGCCAGCAGCTTTCAGGGCCTGGACACTGAAGCTTTCTTT
. | TRBJ2-5 | TRBV18 | TRBD2 | CASSPPGLAGDHGYF | TGTGCCAGCTCACCGCCGGGACTAGCGGGGGACCATGGCTACTTC
. | TRBJ1-6 | TRBV6-5 | . | CASSYTPVRGHSPLHF | TGTGCCAGCAGTTACACCCCGGTCAGGGGCCATTCACCCCTCCACTTT
few | TRBJ1-4 | TRBV3-1/TRBV3-2 | TRBD1 | CASSQDYRGGDEKLFF | TGTGCCAGCAGCCAGGACTACAGGGGTGGAGACGAAAAACTGTTTTTT
. | TRBJ1-6 | TRBV19 | . | CASRNSPNSPLHF | TGTGCCAGTAGGAACAGTCCGAATTCACCCCTCCACTTT
. | TRBJ2-1 | TRBV7-2 | TRBD1 | CASSYGTGWVTHNEQFF | TGTGCCAGCAGCTACGGGACAGGGTGGGTCACACACAATGAGCAGTTCTTC
. | TRBJ1-6 | TRBV6-5 | . | CASSYSQGAGNSPLHF | TGTGCCAGCAGTTACTCACAGGGAGCGGGGAATTCACCCCTCCACTTT
. | TRBJ2-2 | TRBV24-1 | . | CATSEGIGTGELFF | TGTGCCACCAGTGAGGGCATAGGCACCGGGGAGCTGTTTTTT
. | TRBJ1-4 | TRBV15 | . | CATSRPGTNEKLFF | TGTGCCACCAGCAGGCCGGGTACTAATGAAAAACTGTTTTTT
. | TRBJ2-1 | TRBV5-4 | TRBD1 | CASSLPGQGHNEQFF | TGTGCCAGCAGCTTACCGGGACAGGGACACAATGAGCAGTTCTTC
. | TRBJ1-2 | TRBV6-6 | . | CASSSVYYGYTF | TGTGCCAGCAGCTCCGTGTACTATGGCTACACCTTC
. | TRBJ1-5 | TRBV18 | TRBD1 | CASSQEQGKSGQPQHF | TGTGCCAGCTCTCAGGAACAGGGGAAATCGGGTCAGCCCCAGCATTTT
. | TRBJ1-1 | TRBV19 | . | CASNPQGGWAEAFF | TGTGCCAGTAACCCCCAGGGTGGGTGGGCTGAAGCTTTCTTT
few | TRBJ1-3 | TRBV7-9 | . | CASSPRDSSSGNTIYF | TGTGCCAGCAGCCCCCGGGACTCCTCTTCCGGAAACACCATATATTTT
. | TRBJ2-3 | TRBV27 | . | CASSNLGGRTDTQYF | TGTGCCAGCAGCAACTTGGGGGGGCGCACAGATACGCAGTATTTT
. | TRBJ2-3 | TRBV11-2 | . | CASSLVPTGGALTDTQYF | TGTGCCAGCAGCTTAGTACCTACGGGCGGGGCCCTCACAGATACGCAGTATTTT
. | TRBJ2-7 | TRBV5-1 | . | CASSLGLSTYEQYF | TGCGCCAGCAGCTTGGGACTTTCTACCTACGAGCAGTACTTC
. | TRBJ1-2 | TRBV4-1 | TRBD1 | CASSQLQGAYGYTF | TGCGCCAGCAGCCAACTACAGGGGGCCTATGGCTACACCTTC
once | TRBJ1-5 | TRBV6-2/TRBV6-3 | . | CASSRRGESGNQPQHF | TGTGCCAGCAGTCGACGGGGGGAGAGCGGCAATCAGCCCCAGCATTTT
. | TRBJ2-7 | TRBV9 | TRBD2 | CASSDGPAGVRDEQYF | TGTGCCAGCAGCGACGGCCCAGCGGGGGTAAGGGACGAGCAGTACTTC
few | TRBJ2-3 | TRBV15 | TRBD2 | CATSRSASGAYTDTQYF | TGTGCCACCAGCAGGTCGGCTAGCGGGGCATACACAGATACGCAGTATTTT
once | TRBJ1-2 | TRBV9 | TRBD1 | CASRVAGGGGYGYTF | TGTGCCAGCCGCGTTGCAGGGGGCGGGGGCTATGGCTACACCTTC
. | TRBJ1-2 | TRBV27 | . | CASRRLSNYGYTF | TGTGCCAGTAGGCGGTTGAGTAACTATGGCTACACCTTC
. | TRBJ1-1 | TRBV10-2 | . | CASSEAKKAFF | TGCGCCAGCAGTGAGGCGAAAAAGGCTTTCTTT
. | TRBJ1-1 | TRBV6-5 | . | CASSYQEGSPNTEAFF | TGTGCCAGCAGTTACCAGGAGGGGTCACCGAACACTGAAGCTTTCTTT
. | TRBJ1-2 | TRBV10-3 | . | CAISESKQGVYTF | TGTGCCATCAGTGAGTCTAAACAGGGAGTCTACACCTTC
. | TRBJ2-3 | TRBV9 | . | CASSGWGDASTDTQYF | TGTGCCAGCAGCGGATGGGGCGACGCTTCCACAGATACGCAGTATTTT